This is a list of T cell receptor beta chains from one sample in a study of cytomegalovirus exposure and HLA in healthy donors. The repertoire was sequenced with immunoSEQ multiplex PCR; TCRdb's copy has only in-frame clones and lacks some. The table includes approximately 40,000 clones, roughly 82% detected once. Sequenced: PBMCs. Receptors originate from a woman between 18 and 29 years old in good health and CMV-seropositive. Both conserved end residues are part of each CDR3. A D gene is named only where the DNA matches it firmly. The size field is filled for only some rows; it gives once, few, many or a size class.

d_gene	abundance	j_gene	v_gene	CDR3nt	CDR3aa
TRBD1	NA	TRBJ1-5	TRBV2	TGTGCCAGCAGTGAAAAGGTCGACAGGGCTCAGCCCCAGCATTTT	CASSEKVDRAQPQHF
TRBD1	NA	TRBJ2-1	TRBV25-1	TGTGCCAGCGGAGTCGGGACAGGGTCTTCCAATGAGCAGTTCTTC	CASGVGTGSSNEQFF
TRBD2	NA	TRBJ2-5	TRBV27	TGTGCCAGCAGTCCGCCGGGACTAGCAGGGAAAGTGACCCAGTACTTC	CASSPPGLAGKVTQYF
NA	NA	TRBJ1-6	TRBV30	TGTGCCTGGAGTGTGGGGGCCGGATCACCCCTCCACTTT	CAWSVGAGSPLHF
TRBD2	NA	TRBJ2-1	TRBV10-3	TGTGCCATCAGTGAGTCGACCCCTACTAGCGGGATATTCAAGGGGCAGTTCTTC	CAISESTPTSGIFKGQFF
TRBD2	NA	TRBJ2-1	TRBV14	TGTGCCAGCAGCCAAGCAGGACTAGCGGGGTTCAATGAGCAGTTCTTC	CASSQAGLAGFNEQFF
TRBD1	NA	TRBJ1-1	TRBV28	TGTGCCAGCCGACGGGACAGGGAGGGCACTGAAGCTTTCTTT	CASRRDREGTEAFF
TRBD1	NA	TRBJ2-5	TRBV13	TGTGCCAGCAGCTCCGGGACAGAGAGGATCCAAGAGACCCAGTACTTC	CASSSGTERIQETQYF
NA	NA	TRBJ2-7	TRBV19	TGTGCCAGTAGTATATCGGGGTTTAGCTACGAGCAGTACTTC	CASSISGFSYEQYF
NA	NA	TRBJ2-7	TRBV19	TGTGCCAGTAGTATAGGTAGCGGCCCCACCTACGAGCAGTACTTC	CASSIGSGPTYEQYF
NA	NA	TRBJ2-5	TRBV6-1	TGTGCCAGCAACAAAGGGGCAGGGGGGCAAGAGACCCAGTACTTC	CASNKGAGGQETQYF
NA	few	TRBJ1-6	TRBV4-3	TGCGCCAGCAGCGTCCAGCTCCGAGAACAGGGCCGGAGAACCTATAATTCACCCCTCCACTTT	CASSVQLREQGRRTYNSPLHF
NA	NA	TRBJ1-3	TRBV9	TGTGCCAGCAGCGTCGGGTTCCCATCTCGTCTCTCTGGAAACACCATATATTTT	CASSVGFPSRLSGNTIYF
NA	NA	TRBJ1-2	TRBV19	TGTGCCAGTAGTATAGCGGGCGGGTATTCAGGGGATGGCTACACCTTC	CASSIAGGYSGDGYTF
TRBD2	NA	TRBJ2-1	TRBV5-1	TGCGCCAGCAGCTTGCAGGCTAGCGGGGTTTACAATGAGCAGTTCTTC	CASSLQASGVYNEQFF
TRBD1	NA	TRBJ2-7	TRBV2	TGTGCCAGCATGGAACGGGACAGACGGTTATTC	CASMERDRRLF
TRBD1	few	TRBJ1-4	TRBV7-9	TGTGCCAGCAGCTTAGCGCAGGGGGCGAAAGAAAAACTGTTTTTT	CASSLAQGAKEKLFF
TRBD1	NA	TRBJ1-2	TRBV7-6	TGTGCCAGCAGCGCCTGGGACAGGAGCTATGGCTACACCTTC	CASSAWDRSYGYTF
TRBD2	NA	TRBJ2-1	TRBV2	TGTGCCAGCAGTGGGACTAGCGGGGGGGCCGGGCGCCTCCACAATGAGCAGTTCTTC	CASSGTSGGAGRLHNEQFF
NA	NA	TRBJ2-7	TRBV30	TGTGCCTGGAGTCCGAGGGGGAGGGGGGGATACGAGCAGTACTTC	CAWSPRGRGGYEQYF
NA	NA	TRBJ2-5	TRBV5-1	TGCGCCAGCAGCTTAGTTAAGCTAGCGAACTCTCAGCGGGAGACCCAGTACTTC	CASSLVKLANSQRETQYF
TRBD2	NA	TRBJ2-5	TRBV6-6	TGTGCCAGCAGTAGCGGGGAAGAGACCCAGTACTTC	CASSSGEETQYF
NA	NA	TRBJ1-2	TRBV29-1	TGCAGCGGCGGGACGGAACACTATGGCTACACCTTC	CSGGTEHYGYTF
NA	NA	TRBJ2-1	TRBV7-9	TGTGCCAGCAGCGCAGTAAAAAGGAGCTACAATGAGCAGTTCTTC	CASSAVKRSYNEQFF
NA	NA	TRBJ2-1	TRBV6-1	TGTGCCAGCAGTGACAGGTACAGGGTAGAGCAGTTCTTC	CASSDRYRVEQFF
TRBD1	NA	TRBJ1-3	TRBV9	TGTGCCAGCAGCGGAGGACAGGGCAGGCCTGGAAACACCATATATTTT	CASSGGQGRPGNTIYF
NA	NA	TRBJ1-1	TRBV28	TGTGCCAGCAGTGTACAGGCGGTGGACACTGAAGCTTTCTTT	CASSVQAVDTEAFF
TRBD1	NA	TRBJ2-1	TRBV19	TGTGCCAGTAGTCGCGGACAGGGAGACAATGAGCAGTTCTTC	CASSRGQGDNEQFF
TRBD2	NA	TRBJ2-7	TRBV19	TGTGCCAGTAGCGATCCGGGACTAGGTCTCAACGAGCAGTACTTC	CASSDPGLGLNEQYF
NA	NA	TRBJ2-1	TRBV25-1	TGTGCCAGCAGTGAATTCCAAGGGGGCTCCTACAATGAGCAGTTCTTC	CASSEFQGGSYNEQFF
NA	NA	TRBJ2-1	TRBV6-4	TGTGCCAGCAGTGAAACGGGGGTAAATGAGCAGTTCTTC	CASSETGVNEQFF
TRBD1	NA	TRBJ2-7	TRBV27	TGTGCCAGCAGTTCTCCGGGACAGGGTATACACGAGCAGTACTTC	CASSSPGQGIHEQYF
TRBD2	NA	TRBJ2-3	TRBV11-3	TGTGCCAGCAGCTCGGCTAGCGGGAGAGGGGGTACAGATACGCAGTATTTT	CASSSASGRGGTDTQYF
NA	NA	TRBJ1-5	TRBV7-9	TGTGCCAGCAGCACAACCTTGGAGCCCCAGCATTTT	CASSTTLEPQHF
NA	NA	TRBJ2-4	TRBV7-2	TGTGCCAGCAGCTTAGGGGGCAAACAACGGGCGACGGCCAAAAACATTCAGTACTTC	CASSLGGKQRATAKNIQYF
NA	NA	TRBJ1-1	TRBV29-1	TGCAGCGTTGATGCGGGGGGGAACACTGAAGCTTTCTTT	CSVDAGGNTEAFF
TRBD1	NA	TRBJ1-3	TRBV5-1	TGCGCCAGCAGCCCGGTGGTCAGGGGGTCTGGAAACACCATATATTTT	CASSPVVRGSGNTIYF
NA	NA	TRBJ2-1	TRBV7-9	TGTGCCAGCAGCTTAGGTGGGGGGTACAATGAGCAGTTCTTC	CASSLGGGYNEQFF
TRBD2	NA	TRBJ2-3	TRBV6-4	TGTGCCAGCAGTGTCATTGGCGGGAGTGCGGATACGCAGTATTTT	CASSVIGGSADTQYF
NA	NA	TRBJ2-5	TRBV5-4	TGTGCCAGCAGCCCCAGGACAACTCAAGAGACCCAGTACTTC	CASSPRTTQETQYF
TRBD1	NA	TRBJ1-1	TRBV11-1	TGTGCCAGCAGCCTCCCCGGGACAGGGGGTAACACTGAAGCTTTCTTT	CASSLPGTGGNTEAFF
NA	NA	TRBJ2-1	TRBV4-2	TGTGCCAGCAGCCAAGATCAGGATGAGCAGTTCTTC	CASSQDQDEQFF
TRBD1	NA	TRBJ2-7	TRBV6-1	TGTGCCAGCAGTGACAGACAGGGGAACTCCTACGAGCAGTACTTC	CASSDRQGNSYEQYF
NA	NA	TRBJ1-4	TRBV28	TGTGCCAGCGTGGGAGGCGGGAATGAAAAACTGTTTTTT	CASVGGGNEKLFF
TRBD2	NA	TRBJ2-5	TRBV4-2	TGTGCCAGCACTCGGACTAGCGGACAAGAGACCCAGTACTTC	CASTRTSGQETQYF
NA	few	TRBJ2-5	TRBV28	TGTGCCAGCACCTTGGGCGGGGACCAAGAGACCCAGTACTTC	CASTLGGDQETQYF